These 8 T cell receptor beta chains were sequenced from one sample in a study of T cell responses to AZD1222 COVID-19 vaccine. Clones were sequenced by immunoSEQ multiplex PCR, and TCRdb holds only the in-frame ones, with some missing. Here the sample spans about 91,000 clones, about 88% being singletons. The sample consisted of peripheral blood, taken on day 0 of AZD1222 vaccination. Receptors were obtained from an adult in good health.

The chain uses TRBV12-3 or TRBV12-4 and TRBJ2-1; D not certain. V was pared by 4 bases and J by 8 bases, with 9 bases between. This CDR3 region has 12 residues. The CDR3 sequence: CASSSRSDEQFF. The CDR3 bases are TGTGCCAGCAGTTCTAGAAGCGATGAGCAGTTCTTC.

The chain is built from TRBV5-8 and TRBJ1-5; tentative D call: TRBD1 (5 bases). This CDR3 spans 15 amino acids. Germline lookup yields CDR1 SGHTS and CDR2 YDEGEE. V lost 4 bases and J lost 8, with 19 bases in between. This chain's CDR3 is CASSPEGRIEEPQHF. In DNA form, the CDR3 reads TGTGCCAGCAGCCCGGAGGGACGGATAGAAGAGCCCCAGCATTTT.

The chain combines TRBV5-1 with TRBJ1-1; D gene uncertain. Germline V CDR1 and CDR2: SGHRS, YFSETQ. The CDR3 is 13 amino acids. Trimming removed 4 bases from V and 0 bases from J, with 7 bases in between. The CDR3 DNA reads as TGCGCCAGCAGCAAGGGCATGAACACTGAAGCTTTCTTT. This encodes CASSKGMNTEAFF.

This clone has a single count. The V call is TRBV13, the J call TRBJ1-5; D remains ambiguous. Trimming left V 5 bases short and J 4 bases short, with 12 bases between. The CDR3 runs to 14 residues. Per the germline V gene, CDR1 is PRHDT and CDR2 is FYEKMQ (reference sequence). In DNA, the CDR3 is TGTGCCAGCAGCCTCGGACGGACGAATCAGCCCCAGCATTTT. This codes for CASSLGRTNQPQHF.

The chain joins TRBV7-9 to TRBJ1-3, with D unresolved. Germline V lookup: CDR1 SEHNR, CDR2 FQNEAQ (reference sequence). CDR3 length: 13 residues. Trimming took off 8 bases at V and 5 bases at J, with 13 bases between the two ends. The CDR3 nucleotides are TGTGCCAGCCATGAGGGCGGTAGAAACACCATATATTTT. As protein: CASHEGGRNTIYF. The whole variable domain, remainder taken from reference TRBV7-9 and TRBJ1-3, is DTGVSQNPRHKITKRGQNVTFRCDPISEHNRLYWYRQTLGQGPEFLTYFQNEAQLEKSRLLSDRFSAERPKGSFSTLEIQRTEQGDSAMYLCASHEGGRNTIYFGEGSWLTVV.

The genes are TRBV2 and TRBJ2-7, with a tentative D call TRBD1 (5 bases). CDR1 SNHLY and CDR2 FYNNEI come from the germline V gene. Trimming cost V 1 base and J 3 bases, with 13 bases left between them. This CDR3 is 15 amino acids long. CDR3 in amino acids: CASSEDRQRDYEQYF. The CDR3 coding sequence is TGTGCCAGCAGTGAAGATCGACAGAGAGACTACGAGCAGTACTTC. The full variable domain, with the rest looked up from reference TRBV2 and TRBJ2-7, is EPEVTQTPSHQVTQMGQEVILRCVPISNHLYFYWYRQILGQKVEFLVSFYNNEISEKSEIFDDQFSVERPDGSNFTLKIRSTKLEDSAMYFCASSEDRQRDYEQYFGPGTRLTVT.

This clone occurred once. The CDR3 loop reads CASSLAGGQGGEAFF. Here the CDR3 DNA reads TGTGCCAGCAGCTTGGCCGGGGGACAGGGAGGTGAAGCTTTCTTT. The chain recombines TRBV5-4 with TRBJ1-1; TRBD1 agrees at 9 bases. Trimming cost V 0 bases and J 7 bases; bases outside gene matches: 7. CDR1 SGHNT and CDR2 YYREEE come from the germline V gene (reference sequence). The CDR3 extends over 15 amino acids. Full variable domain (rest looked up from reference TRBV5-4 and TRBJ1-1): ETGVTQSPTHLIKTRGQQVTLRCSSQSGHNTVSWYQQALGQGPQFIFQYYREEENGRGNFPPRFSGLQFPNYSSELNVNALELDDSALYLCASSLAGGQGGEAFFGQGTRLTVV.

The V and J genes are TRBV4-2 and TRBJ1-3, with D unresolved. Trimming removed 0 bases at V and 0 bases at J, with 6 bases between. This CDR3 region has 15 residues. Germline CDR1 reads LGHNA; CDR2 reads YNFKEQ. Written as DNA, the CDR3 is TGTGCCAGCAGCCAAGAGGGGATCTCTGGAAACACCATATATTTT. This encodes CASSQEGISGNTIYF.